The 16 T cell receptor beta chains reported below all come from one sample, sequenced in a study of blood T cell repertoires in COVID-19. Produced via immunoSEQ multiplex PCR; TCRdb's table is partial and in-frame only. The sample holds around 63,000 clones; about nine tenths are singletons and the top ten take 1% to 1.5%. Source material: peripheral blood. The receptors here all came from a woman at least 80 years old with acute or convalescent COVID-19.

The CDR3 reads CSVARVMNTEAFF. As DNA, the CDR3 is TGCAGCGTTGCTCGAGTCATGAACACTGAAGCTTTCTTT. This sequence joins TRBV29-1 and TRBJ1-1; D is undetermined. In germline, CDR1 is SQVTM, CDR2 ANQGSEA. Deletions cut 4 bases from V and 0 bases from J, with 9 bases between. The CDR3 consists of 13 residues.

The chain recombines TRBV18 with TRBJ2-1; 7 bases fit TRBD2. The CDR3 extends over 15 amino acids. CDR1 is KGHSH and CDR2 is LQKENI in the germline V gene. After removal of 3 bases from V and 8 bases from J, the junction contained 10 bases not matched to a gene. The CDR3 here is CASSPLGGGAHEQFF. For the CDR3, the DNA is TGTGCCAGCTCACCCCTTGGCGGGGGAGCCCATGAGCAGTTCTTC.

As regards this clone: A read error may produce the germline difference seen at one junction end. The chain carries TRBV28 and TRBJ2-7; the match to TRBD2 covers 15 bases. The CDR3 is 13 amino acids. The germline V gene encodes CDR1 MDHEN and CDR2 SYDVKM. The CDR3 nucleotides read TGTGCCAGCACGGGACTAGCGGGAGGCTCTCGGCACTTC. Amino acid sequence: CASTGLAGGSRHF.

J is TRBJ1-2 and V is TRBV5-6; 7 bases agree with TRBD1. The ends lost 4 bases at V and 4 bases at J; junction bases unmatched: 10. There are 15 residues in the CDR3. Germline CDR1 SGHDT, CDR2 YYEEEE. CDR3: CASSTRQGSGYGYTF. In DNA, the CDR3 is TGTGCCAGCAGCACAAGACAGGGCTCCGGCTATGGCTACACCTTC. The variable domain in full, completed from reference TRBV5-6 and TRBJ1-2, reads DAGVTQSPTHLIKTRGQQVTLRCSPKSGHDTVSWYQQALGQGPQFIFQYYEEEERQRGNFPDRFSGHQFPNYSSELNVNALLLGDSALYLCASSTRQGSGYGYTFGSGTRLTVV.

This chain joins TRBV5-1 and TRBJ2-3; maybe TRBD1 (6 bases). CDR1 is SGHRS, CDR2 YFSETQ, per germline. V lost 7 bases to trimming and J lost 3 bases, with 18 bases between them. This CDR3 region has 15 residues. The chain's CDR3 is CASRQGRVFTDTQYF. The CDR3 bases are TGCGCCAGCCGGCAGGGGCGGGTTTTTACAGATACGCAGTATTTT.

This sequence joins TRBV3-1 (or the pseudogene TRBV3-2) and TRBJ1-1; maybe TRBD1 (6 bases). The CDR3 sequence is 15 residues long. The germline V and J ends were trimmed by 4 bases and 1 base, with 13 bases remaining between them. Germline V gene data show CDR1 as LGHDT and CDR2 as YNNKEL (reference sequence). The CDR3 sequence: CASSRRGVGNTEAFF. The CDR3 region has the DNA TGTGCCAGCAGCCGCAGGGGCGTGGGGAACACTGAAGCTTTCTTT.

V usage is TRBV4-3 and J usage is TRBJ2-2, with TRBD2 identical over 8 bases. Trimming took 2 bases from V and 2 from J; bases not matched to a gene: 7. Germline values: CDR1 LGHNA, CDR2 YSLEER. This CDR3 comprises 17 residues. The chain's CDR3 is CASSQPGTSGNTGELFF. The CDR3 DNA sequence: TGCGCCAGCAGCCAACCTGGCACTAGCGGTAACACCGGGGAGCTGTTTTTT.

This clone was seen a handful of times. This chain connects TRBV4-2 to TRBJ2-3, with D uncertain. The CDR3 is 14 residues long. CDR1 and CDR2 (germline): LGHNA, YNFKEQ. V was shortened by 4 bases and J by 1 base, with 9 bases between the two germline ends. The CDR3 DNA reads TGTGCCAGCAGCCGTAAGGCGGGCACAGATACGCAGTATTTT. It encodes CASSRKAGTDTQYF.

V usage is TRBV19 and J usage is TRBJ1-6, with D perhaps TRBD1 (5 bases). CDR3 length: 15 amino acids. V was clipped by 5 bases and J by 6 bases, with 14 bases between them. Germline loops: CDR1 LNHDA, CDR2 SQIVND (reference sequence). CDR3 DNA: TGTGCCAGTAGTGTAACCGGGACTCTTAATTCACCCCTCCACTTT. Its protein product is CASSVTGTLNSPLHF.

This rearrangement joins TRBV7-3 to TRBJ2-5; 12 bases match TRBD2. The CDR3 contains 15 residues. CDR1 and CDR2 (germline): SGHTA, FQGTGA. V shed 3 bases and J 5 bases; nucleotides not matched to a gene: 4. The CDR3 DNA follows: TGTGCCAGCAGCTTTCTAGCGGGGGGGCCGGAGACCCAGTACTTC. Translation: CASSFLAGGPETQYF.

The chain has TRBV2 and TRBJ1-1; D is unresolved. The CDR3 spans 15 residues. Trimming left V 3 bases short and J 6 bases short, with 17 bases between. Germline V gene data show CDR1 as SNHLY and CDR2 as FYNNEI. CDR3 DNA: TGTGCCAGCAGTGACTTTGAGGGCGTAGCCTCTGAAGCTTTCTTT. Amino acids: CASSDFEGVASEAFF.

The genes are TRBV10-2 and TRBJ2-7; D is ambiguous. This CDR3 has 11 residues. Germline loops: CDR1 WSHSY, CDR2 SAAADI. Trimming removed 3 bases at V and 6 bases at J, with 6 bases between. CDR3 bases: TGCGCCAGCAGTGAAGCCCGCGAGCAGTACTTC. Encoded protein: CASSEAREQYF.

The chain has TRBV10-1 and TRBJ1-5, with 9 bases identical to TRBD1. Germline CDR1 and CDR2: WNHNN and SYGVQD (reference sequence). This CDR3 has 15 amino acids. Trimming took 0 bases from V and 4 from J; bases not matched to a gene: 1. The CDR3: CASSESGTGNQPQHF. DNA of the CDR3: TGCGCCAGCAGTGAGTCCGGGACAGGGAATCAGCCCCAGCATTTT.

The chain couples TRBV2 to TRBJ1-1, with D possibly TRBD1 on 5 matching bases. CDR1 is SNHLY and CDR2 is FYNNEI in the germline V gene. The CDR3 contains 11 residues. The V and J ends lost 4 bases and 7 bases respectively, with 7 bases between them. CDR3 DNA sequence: TGTGCCAGCAGTGGACAGTATGAAGCTTTCTTT. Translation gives CASSGQYEAFF.

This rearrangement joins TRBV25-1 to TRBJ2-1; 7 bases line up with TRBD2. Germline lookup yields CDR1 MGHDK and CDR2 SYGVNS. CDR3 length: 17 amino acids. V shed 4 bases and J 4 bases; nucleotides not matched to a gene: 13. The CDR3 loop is CASSAMRYSGNYNEQFF. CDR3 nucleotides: TGTGCCAGCAGTGCGATGAGGTACAGCGGGAATTACAATGAGCAGTTCTTC.

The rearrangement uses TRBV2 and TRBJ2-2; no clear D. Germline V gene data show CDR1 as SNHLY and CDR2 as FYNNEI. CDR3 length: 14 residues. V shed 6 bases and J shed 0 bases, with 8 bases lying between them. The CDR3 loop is CASSSPANTGELFF. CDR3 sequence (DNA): TGTGCCAGCAGCTCACCAGCGAACACCGGGGAGCTGTTTTTT. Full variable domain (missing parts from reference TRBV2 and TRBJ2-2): EPEVTQTPSHQVTQMGQEVILRCVPISNHLYFYWYRQILGQKVEFLVSFYNNEISEKSEIFDDQFSVERPDGSNFTLKIRSTKLEDSAMYFCASSSPANTGELFFGEGSRLTVL.